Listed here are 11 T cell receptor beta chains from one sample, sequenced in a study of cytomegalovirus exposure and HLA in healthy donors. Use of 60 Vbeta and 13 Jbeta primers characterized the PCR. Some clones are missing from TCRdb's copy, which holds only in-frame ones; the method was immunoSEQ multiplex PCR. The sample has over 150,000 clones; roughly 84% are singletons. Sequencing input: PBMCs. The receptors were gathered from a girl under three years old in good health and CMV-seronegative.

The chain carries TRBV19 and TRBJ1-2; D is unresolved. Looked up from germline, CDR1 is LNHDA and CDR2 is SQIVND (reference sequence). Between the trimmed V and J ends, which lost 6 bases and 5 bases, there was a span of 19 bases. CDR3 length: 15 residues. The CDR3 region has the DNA TGTGCCAGTAGGGAGGCCCGCGGGAGCAATTATGGCTACACCTTC. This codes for CASREARGSNYGYTF.

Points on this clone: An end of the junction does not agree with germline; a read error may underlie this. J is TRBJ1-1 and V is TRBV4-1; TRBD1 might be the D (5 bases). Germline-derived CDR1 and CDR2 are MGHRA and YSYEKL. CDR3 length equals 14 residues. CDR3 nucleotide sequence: TGCGCCAGCAGCCATGGGGCCCAGAACACTGGAGCTTTCTTT. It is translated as CASSHGAQNTGAFF.

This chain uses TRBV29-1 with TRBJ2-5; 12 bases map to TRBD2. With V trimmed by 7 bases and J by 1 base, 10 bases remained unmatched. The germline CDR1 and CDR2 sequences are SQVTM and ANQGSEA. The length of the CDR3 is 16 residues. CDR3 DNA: TGCAGCGCAGATGGGGGACTAGCGGGCTTCCAAGAGACCCAGTACTTC. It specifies CSADGGLAGFQETQYF.

DNA for the CDR3: TGTGCCAGCAGCTCATTCAGGGGTTCTGGGGCCAACGTCCTGACTTTC. Residues: CASSSFRGSGANVLTF. This sequence joins TRBV7-6 and TRBJ2-6, with D possibly matching TRBD1 (6 bases). This CDR3 region has 16 residues. Trimming stripped 4 bases from V and 1 base from J, with 11 bases between. CDR1 SGHVS and CDR2 FNYEAQ come from the germline V gene.

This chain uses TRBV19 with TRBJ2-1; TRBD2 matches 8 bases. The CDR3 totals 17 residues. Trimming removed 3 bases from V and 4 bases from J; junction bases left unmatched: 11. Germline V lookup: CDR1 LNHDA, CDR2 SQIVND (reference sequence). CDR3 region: CASSMPASGRSYNEQFF. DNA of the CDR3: TGTGCCAGTAGTATGCCGGCTAGCGGGCGTAGTTACAATGAGCAGTTCTTC.

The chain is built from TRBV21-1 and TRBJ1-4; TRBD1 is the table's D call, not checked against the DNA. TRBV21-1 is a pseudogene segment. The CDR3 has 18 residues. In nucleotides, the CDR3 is TGTGCCAGCATTGAGATGAGACAGGGACCTGCAACTAATGAAAAACTGTTTTTT. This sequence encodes CASIEMRQGPATNEKLFF.

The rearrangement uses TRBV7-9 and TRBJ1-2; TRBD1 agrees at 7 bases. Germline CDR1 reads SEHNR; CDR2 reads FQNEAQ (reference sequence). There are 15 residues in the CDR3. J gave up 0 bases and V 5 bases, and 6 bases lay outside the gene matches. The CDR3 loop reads CASSPEGTANYGYTF. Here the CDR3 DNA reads TGTGCCAGCAGCCCTGAGGGGACAGCTAACTATGGCTACACCTTC.

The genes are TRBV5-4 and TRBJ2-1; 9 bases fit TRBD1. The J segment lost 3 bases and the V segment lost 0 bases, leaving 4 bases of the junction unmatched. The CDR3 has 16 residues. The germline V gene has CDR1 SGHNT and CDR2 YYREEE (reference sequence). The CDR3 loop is CASSLGTGASYNEQFF. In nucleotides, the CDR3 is TGTGCCAGCAGCTTGGGGACAGGGGCGAGCTACAATGAGCAGTTCTTC.

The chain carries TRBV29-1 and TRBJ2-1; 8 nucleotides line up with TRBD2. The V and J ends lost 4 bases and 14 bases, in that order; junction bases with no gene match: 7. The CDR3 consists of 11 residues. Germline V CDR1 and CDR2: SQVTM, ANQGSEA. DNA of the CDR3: TGCAGCGTTGGAGAAGCGGGAGTAAAGTTCTTC. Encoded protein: CSVGEAGVKFF.

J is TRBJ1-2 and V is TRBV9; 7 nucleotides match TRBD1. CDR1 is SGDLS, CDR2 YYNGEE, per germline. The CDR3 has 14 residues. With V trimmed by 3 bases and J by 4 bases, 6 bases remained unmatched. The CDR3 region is CASSGTGTVYGYTF. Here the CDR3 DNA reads TGTGCCAGCAGCGGGACCGGGACAGTCTATGGCTACACCTTC. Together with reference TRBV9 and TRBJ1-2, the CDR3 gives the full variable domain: DSGVTQTPKHLITATGQRVTLRCSPRSGDLSVYWYQQSLDQGLQFLIQYYNGEERAKGNILERFSAQQFPDLHSELNLSSLELGDSALYFCASSGTGTVYGYTFGSGTRLTVV.

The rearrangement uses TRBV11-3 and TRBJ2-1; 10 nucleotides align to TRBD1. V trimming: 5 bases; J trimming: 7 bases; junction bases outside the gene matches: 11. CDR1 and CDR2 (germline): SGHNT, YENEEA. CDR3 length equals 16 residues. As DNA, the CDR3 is TGTGCCAGCAGCCGTAAAGGGACAGGGGTAGAGAATGAGCAGTTCTTC. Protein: CASSRKGTGVENEQFF.